A selection of T cell receptor beta chains follows, all from one sample in a study of blood T cell repertoires in COVID-19. Data came from immunoSEQ multiplex PCR; TCRdb stores just in-frame clones and leaves some out. The top ten clones hold about 7.8% of a sample with 200,000 to 250,000 clones, under 90% of them seen once. The sequencing input was peripheral blood. Receptor source: a woman aged 80 or over with COVID-19, enrolled during active disease. CDR3s include the opening cysteine and the closing phenylalanine or tryptophan. The order of the fields is clone size, D gene, V gene, J gene, CDR3 DNA, CDR3 protein. A D gene is named only where the DNA matches it firmly. Clone size is stated in some rows and not others, as once, few, many or a class when expanded.

.,.,TRBV3-1/TRBV3-2,TRBJ1-1,TGTGCCAGCAGCCAAGGCTATCGGACTGAAGCTTTCTTT,CASSQGYRTEAFF
.,.,TRBV24-1,TRBJ2-2,TGTGCCACCAGTGACCCGCGCACAGGTAACACCGGGGAGCTGTTTTTT,CATSDPRTGNTGELFF
.,.,TRBV7-9,TRBJ1-1,TGTGCCAGCAGCTTAGAGAGGGAAGCTTTCTTT,CASSLEREAFF
.,.,TRBV19,TRBJ1-5,TGTGCCAGTACCCCTGGGGGGAAAATCTTGCCCCAGCATTTT,CASTPGGKILPQHF
few,.,TRBV5-1,TRBJ1-3,TGCGCCAGCAGCTTTTTGGTAGGCTCTGGGAGCTCTGGAAACACCATATATTTT,CASSFLVGSGSSGNTIYF
.,TRBD1,TRBV5-1,TRBJ1-5,TGCGCCAGCAGCTTAGGACAGGGACAGCCCCAGCATTTT,CASSLGQGQPQHF
.,.,TRBV5-1,TRBJ1-1,TGCGCCAGCAGCTTGTACGGCGGGTACACTGAAGCTTTCTTT,CASSLYGGYTEAFF
.,.,TRBV18,TRBJ1-2,TGTGCCAGCTCACCGAGTGGCGGAGGCGACTATGGCTACACCTTC,CASSPSGGGDYGYTF
.,.,TRBV25-1,TRBJ2-3,TGTGCCAGCAGTCCCTGGGGGGGCGCATCCTCAGATACGCAGTATTTT,CASSPWGGASSDTQYF
.,.,TRBV29-1,TRBJ1-2,TGCAGCGTTGAAAACAATAACTATGGCTACACCTTC,CSVENNNYGYTF
.,TRBD1,TRBV28,TRBJ1-1,TGTGCCAGCAGTCAGACAGGGAGGTTAGTTTTCTTT,CASSQTGRLVFF
.,.,TRBV12-3/TRBV12-4,TRBJ1-6,TGTGCCAGCAGTTTCGGCGGGTCACCCCTCCACTTT,CASSFGGSPLHF
.,.,TRBV3-1/TRBV3-2,TRBJ2-1,TGTGCCAGCAGCCAAGACTCAGGGCAGTTCTTC,CASSQDSGQFF
once,.,TRBV25-1,TRBJ1-2,TGTGCCAGCAGTCCCTATCCCGCTTTTGGCTACACCTTC,CASSPYPAFGYTF
.,TRBD1,TRBV9,TRBJ2-7,TGTGCCAGCAGCGCCGGGACAGCCCGCTCCTACGAGCAGTACTTC,CASSAGTARSYEQYF
.,TRBD2,TRBV7-3,TRBJ2-1,TGTGCCAGCAGCTTAACTAGCGGGAGGTGGGATGAGCAGTTCTTC,CASSLTSGRWDEQFF
.,.,TRBV24-1,TRBJ1-2,TGTGCCACCAGTGCCTCAGGCTATGGCTACACCTTC,CATSASGYGYTF
.,TRBD1,TRBV6-5,TRBJ1-1,TGTGCCAGCAGTTACGGGACAGCGAACACTGAAGCTTTCTTT,CASSYGTANTEAFF
.,.,TRBV15,TRBJ1-2,TGTGCCACCAGTCCCCGTGTGGGGGCGCACAGTGGCTACACCTTC,CATSPRVGAHSGYTF
.,TRBD2,TRBV28,TRBJ2-7,TGTGCCTTCCCAAGGGAGGGCCGGTCCTACGAGCAGTACTTC,CAFPREGRSYEQYF
few,.,TRBV5-1,TRBJ2-2,TGCGCCAGCATGGGAGGGGGAAACACCGGGGAGCTGTTTTTT,CASMGGGNTGELFF
once,.,TRBV5-4,TRBJ1-5,TGTGCCAGCAGCCCCGGGGGGGTGAGCAATCAGCCCCAGCATTTT,CASSPGGVSNQPQHF
.,TRBD2,TRBV6-6,TRBJ2-7,TGTGCCAGTAAGGACCGGGAGGCCTACGAGCAGTACTTC,CASKDREAYEQYF
.,.,TRBV18,TRBJ1-1,TGTGCCAGCTCACCATCTTCCGAGGTTACTGAAGCTTTCTTT,CASSPSSEVTEAFF
.,TRBD1,TRBV5-1,TRBJ2-7,TGCGCCAGCAGCGCCTCTCAGGGGGCGCGGGGCGAGCAGTACTTC,CASSASQGARGEQYF
.,.,TRBV7-2,TRBJ2-5,TGTGCCAGCCCCTCCCGGGCGGGGATGCAAGAGACCCAGTACTTC,CASPSRAGMQETQYF
.,.,TRBV4-1,TRBJ1-3,TGCGCCAGCAGCCTCGCCTCGGGGGATCGCTCTGGAAACACCATATATTTT,CASSLASGDRSGNTIYF
.,.,TRBV18,TRBJ2-7,TGTGCCAGCTCACCAGGGGCAGCCTCCTACGAGCAGTACTTC,CASSPGAASYEQYF
.,.,TRBV5-1,TRBJ1-2,TGCGCCAGCAGCCTGAGGACAGACTATGGCTACACCTTC,CASSLRTDYGYTF
.,.,TRBV7-8,TRBJ1-3,TGTGCCAGCAGCTTAGCCGGGTTTAACACCATATATTTT,CASSLAGFNTIYF
.,.,TRBV28,TRBJ1-4,TGTGCCACCCAACGCAGGGTGGTTGCTAATGAAAAACTGTTTTTT,CATQRRVVANEKLFF
.,.,TRBV6-5,TRBJ1-1,TGTGCCAGCGGGGGCACAGGGCACACTGAAGCTTTCTTT,CASGGTGHTEAFF
.,.,TRBV24-1,TRBJ1-5,TGTGCCACCAGTGGCGCAGGTCGGTATCAGCCCCAGCATTTT,CATSGAGRYQPQHF
.,TRBD2,TRBV19,TRBJ2-2,TGTGCCAGTAGTAATGTATGGATAGCGGGGGTGAAGCTGTTTTTT,CASSNVWIAGVKLFF
.,.,TRBV6-5,TRBJ1-2,TGTGCCAGCACTGCCCCCTACAGGGTGGAAGGCTACACCTTC,CASTAPYRVEGYTF
.,.,TRBV5-1,TRBJ1-1,TGCGCCAGCAAGATTGGGCTCGCCACTGAAGCTTTCTTT,CASKIGLATEAFF
.,TRBD2,TRBV28,TRBJ2-7,TGTGCCAGCAGTGCGGGAGGCCCCTACGAGCAGTACTTC,CASSAGGPYEQYF
.,.,TRBV5-4,TRBJ1-1,TGTGCCAGCAGCTCCGGGGGCACTGAAGCTTTCTTT,CASSSGGTEAFF
.,TRBD1,TRBV5-1,TRBJ2-7,TGCGCCAGCAGCGACAGGGCCTACGAGCAGTACTTC,CASSDRAYEQYF
.,TRBD1,TRBV2,TRBJ2-7,TGTGCCAGCAGTGAAGCGCTTAGGGACAGCGAGCAGTACTTC,CASSEALRDSEQYF
.,.,TRBV9,TRBJ2-4,TGTGCCAGCAGCCCCCAACAGGGTATCATCGAAAACATTCAGTACTTC,CASSPQQGIIENIQYF
.,.,TRBV5-1,TRBJ2-5,TGCGCCAGCAGCCCCGGACACCCAGAGACCCAGTACTTC,CASSPGHPETQYF